This T cell receptor beta chain comes out of a study of cytotoxic CD8 clonotypes in ibrutinib-treated CLL. The overall study: Outcomes included around 25 partial and 2 complete responses; after median about 5.5 years, roughly 14 stayed remitted and roughly twelve progressed.

Investigators sourced around 2 micrograms of genomic DNA from cryopreserved PBMCs for TCR beta libraries. A remark on this clone: Its cognate antigen is unknown.

Study-wide results and caveats: Sustained-remission patients were sampled at one set of times and progressing patients at different ones. Having risen at ibrutinib response, clonality had fallen back toward baseline by progression.

Losses at the gene ends were 4 bases for V and 3 bases for J; bases not matched to a gene: 5. CDR1 and CDR2 (germline): MNHNY, SVGAGI (reference sequence). The CDR3 is made up of 15 amino acids. Here immunoSEQ multiplex PCR was the method, and the copy in TCRdb shows in-frame clones only, minus some. Here the sample spans 20,000 to 30,000 clones, approximately 80% being singletons. The chain employs TRBV6-6 and TRBJ1-3, with 8 bases fitting TRBD1. The source was PBMCs, collected before ibrutinib treatment. The receptor's source is a human donor with chronic lymphocytic leukemia. CDR3 residues: CASSWEGQVGNTIYF. As DNA, the CDR3 is TGTGCCAGCAGTTGGGAGGGACAGGTTGGAAACACCATATATTTT.